This TCR beta chain was recorded in a study of Tregs in tolerant kidney transplant recipients. Some clones are missing from TCRdb's copy, which holds only in-frame ones; the method was immunoSEQ multiplex PCR. Altogether just under 65,000 clones are present, about 98% being singletons, with the ten largest covering 0.34%. The CDR3 has 14 residues. V was trimmed by 4 bases and J by 3 bases, leaving 12 bases between them. Germline V lookup: CDR1 SGHNT, CDR2 YENEEA. The chain is built from TRBV11-3 and TRBJ1-1, with a possible D match to TRBD1 (5 bases). The receptor was isolated from a human donor who received a combined kidney and bone marrow transplant. This material consisted of Tregs from blood, taken before the transplant. The CDR3 DNA sequence: TGTGCCAGCAGCTCCCAGGGTTGGGACACTGAAGCTTTCTTT. Its translation is CASSSQGWDTEAFF.